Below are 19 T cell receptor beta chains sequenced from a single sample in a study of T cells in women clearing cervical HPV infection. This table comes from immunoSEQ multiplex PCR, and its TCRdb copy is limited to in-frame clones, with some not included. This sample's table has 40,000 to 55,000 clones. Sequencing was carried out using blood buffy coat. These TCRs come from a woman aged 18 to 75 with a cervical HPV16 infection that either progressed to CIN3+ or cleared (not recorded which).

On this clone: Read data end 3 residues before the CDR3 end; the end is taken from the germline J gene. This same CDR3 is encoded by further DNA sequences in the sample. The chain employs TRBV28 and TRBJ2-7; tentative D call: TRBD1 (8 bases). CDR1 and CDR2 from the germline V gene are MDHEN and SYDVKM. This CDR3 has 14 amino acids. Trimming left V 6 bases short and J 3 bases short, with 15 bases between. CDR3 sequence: CASREQGGSYEQYF. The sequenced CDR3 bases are TGTGCCAGCAGAGAACAGGGGGGGAGCTACGAG. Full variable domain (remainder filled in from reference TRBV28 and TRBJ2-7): DVKVTQSSRYLVKRTGEKVFLECVQDMDHENMFWYRQDPGLGLRLIYFSYDVKMKEKGDIPEGYSVSREKKERFSLILESASTNQTSMYLCASREQGGSYEQYFGPGTRLTVT.

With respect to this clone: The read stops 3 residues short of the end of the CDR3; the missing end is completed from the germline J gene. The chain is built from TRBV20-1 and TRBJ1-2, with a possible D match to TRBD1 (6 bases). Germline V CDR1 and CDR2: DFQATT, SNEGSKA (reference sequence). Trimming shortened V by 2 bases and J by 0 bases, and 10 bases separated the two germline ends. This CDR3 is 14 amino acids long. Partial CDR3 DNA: TGCAGTGCTAGACCGACAGGAGCTAACTATGGC. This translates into CSARPTGANYG. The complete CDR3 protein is CSARPTGANYGYTF.

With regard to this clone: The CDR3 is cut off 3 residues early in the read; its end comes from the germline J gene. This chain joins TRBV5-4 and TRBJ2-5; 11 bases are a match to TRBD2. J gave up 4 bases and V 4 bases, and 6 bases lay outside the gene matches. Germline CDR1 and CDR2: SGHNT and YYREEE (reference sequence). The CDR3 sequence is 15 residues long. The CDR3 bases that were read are TGTGCCAGCAGCACAACTAGCGGGAGTTCAGAGACC. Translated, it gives CASSTTSGSSET. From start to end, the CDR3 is CASSTTSGSSETQYF.

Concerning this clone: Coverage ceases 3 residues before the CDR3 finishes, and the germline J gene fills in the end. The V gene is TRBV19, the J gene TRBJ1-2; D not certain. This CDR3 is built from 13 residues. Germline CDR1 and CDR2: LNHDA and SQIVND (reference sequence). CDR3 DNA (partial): TGTGCCAGTAGTATTAATGTTTACTACGAC. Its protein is CASSINVYYD. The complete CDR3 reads CASSINVYYDYTF.

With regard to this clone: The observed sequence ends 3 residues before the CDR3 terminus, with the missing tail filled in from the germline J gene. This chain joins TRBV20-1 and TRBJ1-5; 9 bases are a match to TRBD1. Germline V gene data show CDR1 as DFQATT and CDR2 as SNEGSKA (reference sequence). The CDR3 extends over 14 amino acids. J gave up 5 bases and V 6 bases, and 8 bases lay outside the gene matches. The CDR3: CSATGTGLYQPQHF. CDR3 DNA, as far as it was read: TGCAGTGCAACCGGGACAGGGCTTTATCAGCCC.

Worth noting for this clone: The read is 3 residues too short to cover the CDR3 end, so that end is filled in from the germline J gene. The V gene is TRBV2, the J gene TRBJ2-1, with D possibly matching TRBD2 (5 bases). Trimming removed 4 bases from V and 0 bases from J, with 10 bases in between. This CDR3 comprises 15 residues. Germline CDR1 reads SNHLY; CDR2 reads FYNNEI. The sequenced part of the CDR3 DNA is TGTGCCAGCAGTGCAGGAGGAAGCTCCTACAATGAG. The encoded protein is CASSAGGSSYNE. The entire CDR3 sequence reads CASSAGGSSYNEQFF.

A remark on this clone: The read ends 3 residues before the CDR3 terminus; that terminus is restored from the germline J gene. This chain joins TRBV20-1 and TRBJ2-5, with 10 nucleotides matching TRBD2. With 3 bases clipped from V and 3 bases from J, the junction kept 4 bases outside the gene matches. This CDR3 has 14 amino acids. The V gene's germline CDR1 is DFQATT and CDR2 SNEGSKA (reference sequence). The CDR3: CSARESGREETQYF. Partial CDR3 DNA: TGCAGTGCTAGGGAGAGCGGGAGGGAAGAGACC.

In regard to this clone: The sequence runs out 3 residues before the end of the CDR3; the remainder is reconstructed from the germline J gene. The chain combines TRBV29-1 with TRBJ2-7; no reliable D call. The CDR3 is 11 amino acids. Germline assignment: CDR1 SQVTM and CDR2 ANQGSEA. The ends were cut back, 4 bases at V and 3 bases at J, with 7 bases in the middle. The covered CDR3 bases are TGCAGCGTTGGGAACTACTACGAG. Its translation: CSVGNYYE. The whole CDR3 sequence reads CSVGNYYEQYF.

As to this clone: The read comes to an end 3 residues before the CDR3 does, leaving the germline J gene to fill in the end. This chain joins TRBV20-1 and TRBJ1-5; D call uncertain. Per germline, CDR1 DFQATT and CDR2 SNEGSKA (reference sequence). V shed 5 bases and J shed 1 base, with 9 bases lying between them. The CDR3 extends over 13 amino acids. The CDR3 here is CSAPRGSNQPQHF. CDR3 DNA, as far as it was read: TGCAGTGCTCCGAGAGGGAGCAATCAGCCC.

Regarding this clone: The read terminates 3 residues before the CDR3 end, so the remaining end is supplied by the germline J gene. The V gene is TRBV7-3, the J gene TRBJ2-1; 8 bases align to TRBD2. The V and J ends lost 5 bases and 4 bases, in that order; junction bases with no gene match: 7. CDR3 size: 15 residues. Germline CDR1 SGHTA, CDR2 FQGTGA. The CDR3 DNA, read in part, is TGTGCCAGCAGCGCTTCGGGGGGGCAGTACAATGAG. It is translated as CASSASGGQYNE. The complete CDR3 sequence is CASSASGGQYNEQFF. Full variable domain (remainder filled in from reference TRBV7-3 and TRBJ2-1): GAGVSQTPSNKVTEKGKYVELRCDPISGHTALYWYRQSLGQGPEFLIYFQGTGAADDSGLPNDRFFAVRPEGSVSTLKIQRTERGDSAVYLCASSASGGQYNEQFFGPGTRLTVL.

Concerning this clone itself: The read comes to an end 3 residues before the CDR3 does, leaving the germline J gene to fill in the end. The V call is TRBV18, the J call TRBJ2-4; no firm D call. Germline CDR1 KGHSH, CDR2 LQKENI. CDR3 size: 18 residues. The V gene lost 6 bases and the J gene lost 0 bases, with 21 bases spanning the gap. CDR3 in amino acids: CASSPEQVNPLAKNIQYF. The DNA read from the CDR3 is TGTGCCAGCTCCCCGGAGCAGGTTAATCCCCTAGCCAAAAACATT.

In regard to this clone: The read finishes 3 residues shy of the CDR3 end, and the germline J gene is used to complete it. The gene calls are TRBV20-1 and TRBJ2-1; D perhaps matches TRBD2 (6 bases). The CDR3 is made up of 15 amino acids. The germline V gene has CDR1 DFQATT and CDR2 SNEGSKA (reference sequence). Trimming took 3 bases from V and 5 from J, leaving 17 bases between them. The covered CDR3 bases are TGCAGTGCTAGGGGGCGGGGAGGTCGAAACAATGAG. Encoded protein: CSARGRGGRNNE. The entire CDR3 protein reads CSARGRGGRNNEQFF.

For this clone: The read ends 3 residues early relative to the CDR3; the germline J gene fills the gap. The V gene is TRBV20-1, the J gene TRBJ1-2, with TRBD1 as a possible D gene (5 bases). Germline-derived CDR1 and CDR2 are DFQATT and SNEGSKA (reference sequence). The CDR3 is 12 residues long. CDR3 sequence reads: CSARLTGAVYTF. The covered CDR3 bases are TGCAGTGCTAGGTTAACAGGAGCAGTC.

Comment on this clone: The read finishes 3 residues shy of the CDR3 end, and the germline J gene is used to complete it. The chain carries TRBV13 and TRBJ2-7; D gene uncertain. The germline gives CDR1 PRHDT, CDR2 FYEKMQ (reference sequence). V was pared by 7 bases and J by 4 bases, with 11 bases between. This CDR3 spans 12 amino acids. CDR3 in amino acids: CASTTAGYEQYF. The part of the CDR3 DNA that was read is TGTGCCAGCACCACAGCTGGTTACGAG.

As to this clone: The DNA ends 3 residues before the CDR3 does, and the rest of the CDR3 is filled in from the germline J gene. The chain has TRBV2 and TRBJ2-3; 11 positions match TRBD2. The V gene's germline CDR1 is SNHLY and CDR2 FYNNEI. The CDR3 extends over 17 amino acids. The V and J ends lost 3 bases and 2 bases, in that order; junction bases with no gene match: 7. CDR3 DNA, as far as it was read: TGTGCCAGCAGTGACCCACTAGCGGGGGAGCTCACAGATACG. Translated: CASSDPLAGELTDT. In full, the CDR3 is CASSDPLAGELTDTQYF.

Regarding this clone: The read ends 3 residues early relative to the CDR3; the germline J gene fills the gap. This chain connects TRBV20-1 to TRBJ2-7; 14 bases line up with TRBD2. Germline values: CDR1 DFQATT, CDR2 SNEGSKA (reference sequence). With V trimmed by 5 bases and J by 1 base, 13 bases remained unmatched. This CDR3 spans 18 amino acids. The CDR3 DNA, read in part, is TGCAGTGCTTTGCCCTTCGGGACTAGCGGGAGTATGTCCTACGAG. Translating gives CSALPFGTSGSMSYE. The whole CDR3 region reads CSALPFGTSGSMSYEQYF.

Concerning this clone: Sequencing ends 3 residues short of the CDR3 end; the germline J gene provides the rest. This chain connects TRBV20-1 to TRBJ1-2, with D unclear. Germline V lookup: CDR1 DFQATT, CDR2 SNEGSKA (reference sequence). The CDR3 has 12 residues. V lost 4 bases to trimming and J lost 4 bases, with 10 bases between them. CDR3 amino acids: CSAKVTSYGYTF. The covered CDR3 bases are TGCAGTGCTAAGGTGACAAGCTATGGC.

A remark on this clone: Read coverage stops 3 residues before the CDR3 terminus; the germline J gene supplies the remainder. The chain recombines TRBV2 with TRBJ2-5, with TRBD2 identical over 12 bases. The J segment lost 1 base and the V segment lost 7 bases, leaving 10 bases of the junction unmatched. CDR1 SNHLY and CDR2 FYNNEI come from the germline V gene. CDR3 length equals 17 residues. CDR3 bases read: TGTGCCAGCAATGCTCGACTAGCGGGGGCCGTCCAAGAGACC. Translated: CASNARLAGAVQET. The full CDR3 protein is CASNARLAGAVQETQYF.

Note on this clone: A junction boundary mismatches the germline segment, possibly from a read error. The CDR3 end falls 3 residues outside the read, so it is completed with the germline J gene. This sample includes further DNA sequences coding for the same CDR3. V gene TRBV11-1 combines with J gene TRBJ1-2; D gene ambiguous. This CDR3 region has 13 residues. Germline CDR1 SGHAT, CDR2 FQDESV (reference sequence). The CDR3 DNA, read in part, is TGTGCCAGCAGCCGACTGAGCTCCTATGGT. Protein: CASSRLSSYG. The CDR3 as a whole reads CASSRLSSYGYTF. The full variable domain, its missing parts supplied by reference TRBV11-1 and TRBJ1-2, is EAEVAQSPRYKITEKSQAVAFWCDPISGHATLYWYRQILGQGPELLVQFQDESVVDDSQLPKDRFSAERLKGVDSTLKIQPAELGDSAMYLCASSRLSSYGYTFGSGTRLTVV.